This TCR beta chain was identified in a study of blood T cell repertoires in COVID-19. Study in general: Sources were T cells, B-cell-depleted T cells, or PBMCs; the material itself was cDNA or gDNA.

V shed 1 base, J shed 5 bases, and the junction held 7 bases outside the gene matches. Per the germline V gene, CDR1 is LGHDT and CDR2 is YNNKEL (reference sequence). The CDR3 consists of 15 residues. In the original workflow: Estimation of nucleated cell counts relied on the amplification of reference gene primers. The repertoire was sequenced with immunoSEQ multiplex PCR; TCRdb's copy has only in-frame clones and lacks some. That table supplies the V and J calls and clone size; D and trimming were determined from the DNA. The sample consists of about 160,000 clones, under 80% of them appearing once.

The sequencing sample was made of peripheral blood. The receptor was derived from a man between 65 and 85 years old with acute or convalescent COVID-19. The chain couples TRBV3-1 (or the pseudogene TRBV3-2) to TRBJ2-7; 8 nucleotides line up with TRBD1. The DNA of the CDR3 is TGTGCCAGCAGCCAAGTCGCAGGACAGGGCGACGAGCAGTACTTC. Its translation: CASSQVAGQGDEQYF.